This entry lists 9 T cell receptor beta chains sequenced from one sample in a study of cytomegalovirus exposure and HLA in healthy donors. PCR was performed using 60 Vbeta and 13 Jbeta primers. The method was immunoSEQ multiplex PCR; TCRdb's version includes in-frame clones alone and lacks a portion of them. Here the sample spans tens of thousands of clones, 75% to 80% being singletons. Sequencing was done on a sample of PBMCs. These receptors were obtained from a woman in her thirties or forties in good health and CMV-seronegative.

V usage is TRBV19 and J usage is TRBJ2-3, with 15 nucleotides matching TRBD2. This CDR3 is 17 amino acids long. Germline values: CDR1 LNHDA, CDR2 SQIVND (reference sequence). Losses at the gene ends were 2 bases for V and 6 bases for J; bases not matched to a gene: 6. Here the CDR3 reads CASSILGTSGGQDTQYF. The CDR3 coding sequence is TGTGCCAGTAGTATACTCGGGACTAGCGGGGGGCAGGATACGCAGTATTTT.

This clone was found once. This chain's CDR3 is CASSGTGVAYEQYF. The CDR3 DNA reads TGTGCCAGCAGCGGGACAGGGGTGGCCTACGAGCAGTACTTC. This chain connects TRBV5-4 to TRBJ2-7; 10 bases line up with TRBD1. Trimming removed 4 bases from V and 2 bases from J; junction bases left unmatched: 3. The CDR3 covers 14 residues. The germline CDR1 and CDR2 sequences are SGHNT and YYREEE (reference sequence).

The chain carries TRBV7-9 and TRBJ1-1; 9 nucleotides match TRBD1. Trimming at V came to 4 bases and at J to 0 bases, leaving 12 bases not matched to a gene. The V gene's germline CDR1 is SEHNR and CDR2 FQNEAQ (reference sequence). This CDR3 region has 18 residues. For the CDR3, the DNA is TGTGCCAGCAGCTCGTACGGACAGGGGCATTTCGTGAACACTGAAGCTTTCTTT. It yields the protein CASSSYGQGHFVNTEAFF.

The chain has TRBV4-3 and TRBJ2-2, with D uncertain. The CDR3 contains 12 residues. In germline, CDR1 is LGHNA, CDR2 YSLEER. The germline V and J ends were trimmed by 4 bases and 7 bases, with 7 bases remaining between them. The CDR3: CASSRYVGELFF. The DNA of the CDR3 is TGCGCCAGCAGCCGCTATGTCGGGGAGCTGTTTTTT.

The V call is TRBV9, the J call TRBJ2-7; a weak D match, TRBD2 (7 bases). Germline V CDR1 and CDR2: SGDLS, YYNGEE. The length of the CDR3 is 14 residues. V was shortened by 0 bases and J by 4 bases, with 11 bases between the two germline ends. The CDR3 nucleotides are TGTGCCAGCAGCGTAGGCGGGGGCAAATACGAGCAGTACTTC. Residues: CASSVGGGKYEQYF.

The genes are TRBV6-1 and TRBJ1-3, with TRBD1 as a possible D gene (5 bases). CDR1 and CDR2 (germline): MNHNS, SASEGT. V was shortened by 2 bases and J by 0 bases, with 14 bases between the two germline ends. This CDR3 has 17 residues. The CDR3 region has the DNA TGTGCCAGCAGTGAATCCTTTCGGACACTCTCTGGAAACACCATATATTTT. Its translation is CASSESFRTLSGNTIYF.

This chain uses TRBV5-4 with TRBJ2-7, with 7 nucleotides matching TRBD2. V lost 3 bases to trimming and J lost 3 bases; unmatched junction nucleotides: 6. CDR1 and CDR2 from the germline V gene are SGHNT and YYREEE (reference sequence). The CDR3 is 14 residues long. CDR3 protein: CASSSNSGGYEQYF. In DNA, the CDR3 is TGTGCCAGCAGCTCGAACTCGGGGGGCTACGAGCAGTACTTC.

This chain joins TRBV18 and TRBJ1-1, with 7 bases matching TRBD1. The CDR3 has 14 amino acids. The germline V gene encodes CDR1 KGHSH and CDR2 LQKENI. V shed 5 bases, J shed 4 bases, and the junction held 7 bases outside the gene matches. The CDR3 protein is CASSRGEGATEAFF. DNA of the CDR3: TGTGCCAGCTCAAGGGGTGAGGGGGCCACTGAAGCTTTCTTT.

The DNA of the CDR3 is TGTGCCAGCAGTTACCCAGGGACAGGGAAGACCGGGGAGCTGTTTTTT. Protein sequence: CASSYPGTGKTGELFF. V is TRBV6-6 and J is TRBJ2-2, with 9 bases lining up with TRBD1. The CDR3 consists of 16 residues. The germline V gene has CDR1 MNHNY and CDR2 SVGAGI (reference sequence). The junction had 6 bases not matched to a gene; V was cut back by 2 bases and J by 5 bases.